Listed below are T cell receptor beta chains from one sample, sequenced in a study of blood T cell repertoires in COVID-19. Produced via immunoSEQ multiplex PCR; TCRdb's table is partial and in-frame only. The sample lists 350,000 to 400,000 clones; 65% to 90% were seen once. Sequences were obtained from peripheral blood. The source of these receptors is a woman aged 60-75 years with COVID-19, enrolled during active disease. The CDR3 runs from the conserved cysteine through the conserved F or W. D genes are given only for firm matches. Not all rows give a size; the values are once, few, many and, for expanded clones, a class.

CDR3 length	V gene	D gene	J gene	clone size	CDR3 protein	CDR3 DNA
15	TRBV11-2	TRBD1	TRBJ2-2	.	CASSTGQSIPGELFF	TGTGCCAGCAGCACGGGACAGAGTATTCCCGGGGAGCTGTTTTTT
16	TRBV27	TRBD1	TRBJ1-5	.	CASSPLGQGMNQPQHF	TGTGCCAGCAGTCCTTTGGGACAGGGCATGAATCAGCCCCAGCATTTT
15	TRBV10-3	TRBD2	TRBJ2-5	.	CAITAGGDTEGPQYF	TGTGCCATCACCGCCGGGGGGGACACCGAAGGGCCCCAGTACTTC
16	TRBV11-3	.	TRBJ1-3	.	CASSPGQPGTGNTIYF	TGTGCCAGCAGCCCAGGACAGCCGGGGACCGGAAACACCATATATTTT
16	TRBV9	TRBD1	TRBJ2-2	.	CASTKSGQGYVGELFF	TGTGCCAGCACCAAGTCTGGACAGGGTTACGTCGGGGAGCTGTTTTTT
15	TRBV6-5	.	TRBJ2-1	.	CASSYTGAGSGEQFF	TGTGCCAGCAGTTATACGGGAGCGGGTTCGGGTGAGCAGTTCTTC
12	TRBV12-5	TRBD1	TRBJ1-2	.	CASGPGTGAYTF	TGTGCTAGTGGCCCTGGGACAGGGGCCTACACCTTC
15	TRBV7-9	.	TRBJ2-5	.	CASSLGRGGQETQYF	TGTGCCAGCAGCTTAGGCCGAGGCGGACAAGAGACCCAGTACTTC
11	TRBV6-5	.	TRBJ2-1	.	CASSRVNEQFF	TGTGCCAGCAGCAGGGTGAATGAGCAGTTCTTC
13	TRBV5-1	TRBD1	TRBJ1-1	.	CASSLDRARGAFF	TGCGCCAGCAGCCTGGACAGGGCCCGTGGGGCTTTCTTT
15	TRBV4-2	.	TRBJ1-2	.	CASSPQASGNYGYTF	TGTGCCAGCAGCCCCCAGGCGTCAGGGAACTATGGCTACACCTTC
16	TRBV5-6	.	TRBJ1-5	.	CASSSYRGGLGQPQHF	TGTGCCAGCAGCTCCTACCGGGGGGGTCTAGGGCAGCCCCAGCATTTT
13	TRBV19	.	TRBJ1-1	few	CASSIDEEFEAFF	TGTGCCAGTAGTATAGATGAGGAGTTTGAAGCTTTCTTT
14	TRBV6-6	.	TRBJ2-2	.	CASRQGGNTGELFF	TGTGCCAGCAGACAGGGCGGGAACACCGGGGAGCTGTTTTTT
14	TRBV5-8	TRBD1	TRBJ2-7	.	CASSWDRERDEQYF	TGTGCCAGCAGCTGGGACAGGGAAAGGGACGAGCAGTACTTC
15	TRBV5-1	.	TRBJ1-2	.	CASSLPTATNYGYTF	TGCGCCAGCAGCTTGCCGACAGCTACTAACTATGGCTACACCTTC
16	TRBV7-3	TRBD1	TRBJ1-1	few	CASSFSSDRANTEAFF	TGTGCCAGCAGCTTTTCATCGGACAGGGCAAACACTGAAGCTTTCTTT
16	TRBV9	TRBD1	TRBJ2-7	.	CASSVTAGQGSYEQYF	TGTGCCAGCAGCGTAACTGCGGGACAGGGCTCCTACGAGCAGTACTTC
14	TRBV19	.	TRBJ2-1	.	CASSIVAGADEQFF	TGTGCCAGTAGTATAGTCGCAGGGGCGGATGAGCAGTTCTTC
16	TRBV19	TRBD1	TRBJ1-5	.	CASSIDRQGVGQPQHF	TGTGCCAGTAGTATAGATCGTCAGGGGGTCGGTCAGCCCCAGCATTTT
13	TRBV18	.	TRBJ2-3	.	CAASGGVGDTQYF	TGTGCCGCCTCCGGCGGGGTTGGGGATACGCAGTATTTT
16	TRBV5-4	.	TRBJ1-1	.	CASSLAGAGVLTEAFF	TGTGCCAGCAGCTTGGCCGGAGCAGGGGTATTGACTGAAGCTTTCTTT
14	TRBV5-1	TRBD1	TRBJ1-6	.	CASSDGQGNSPLHF	TGCGCCAGCAGCGACGGACAGGGTAATTCACCCCTCCACTTT